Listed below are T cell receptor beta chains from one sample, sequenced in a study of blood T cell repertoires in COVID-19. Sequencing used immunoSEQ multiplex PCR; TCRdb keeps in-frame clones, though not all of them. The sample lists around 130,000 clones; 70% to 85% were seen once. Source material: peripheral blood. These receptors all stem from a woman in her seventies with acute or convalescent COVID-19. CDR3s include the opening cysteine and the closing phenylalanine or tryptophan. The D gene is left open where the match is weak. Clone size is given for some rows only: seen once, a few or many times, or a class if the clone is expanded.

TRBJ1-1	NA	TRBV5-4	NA	CASSLREGTEAFF	TGTGCCAGCAGCTTACGAGAGGGAACTGAAGCTTTCTTT
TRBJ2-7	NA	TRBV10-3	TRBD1	CAISEPGTAETYEQYF	TGTGCCATCAGTGAGCCGGGGACAGCAGAGACCTACGAGCAGTACTTC
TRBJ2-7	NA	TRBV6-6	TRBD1	CASSYTQGPYEQYF	TGTGCCAGCAGTTACACACAGGGGCCCTACGAGCAGTACTTC
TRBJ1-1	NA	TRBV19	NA	CATRSWGGSRTEAFF	TGTGCCACTAGGTCCTGGGGGGGGAGTCGGACTGAAGCTTTCTTT
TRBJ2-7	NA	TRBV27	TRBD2	CASRIAGGLPAHEQYF	TGTGCCAGCAGGATTGCGGGGGGACTCCCCGCCCACGAGCAGTACTTC
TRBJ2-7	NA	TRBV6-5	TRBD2	CASRMAGGSSYEQYF	TGTGCCAGCAGAATGGCGGGGGGAAGCTCCTACGAGCAGTACTTC
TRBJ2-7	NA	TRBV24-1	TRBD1	CATSDFGQGAPEQYF	TGTGCCACCAGTGATTTTGGTCAGGGGGCTCCCGAGCAGTACTTC
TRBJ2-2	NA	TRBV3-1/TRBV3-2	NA	CASSQDGNTGELFF	TGTGCCAGCAGCCAAGACGGGAACACCGGGGAGCTGTTTTTT
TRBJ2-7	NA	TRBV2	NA	CASSLRDNEQYF	TGTGCCAGCAGTCTCCGGGACAACGAGCAGTACTTC
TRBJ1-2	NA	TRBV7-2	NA	CASSFQEGNGYTF	TGTGCCAGCAGCTTTCAGGAGGGAAATGGCTACACCTTC
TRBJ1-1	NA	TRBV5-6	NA	CASSLVGRGLDEAFF	TGTGCCAGCAGCTTGGTGGGCAGGGGTTTGGATGAAGCTTTCTTT
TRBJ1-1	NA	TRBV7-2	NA	CASRFEGVNTEAFF	TGTGCCAGCAGGTTCGAGGGGGTGAACACTGAAGCTTTCTTT
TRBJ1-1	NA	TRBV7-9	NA	CASSLALGRAVSTEAFF	TGTGCCAGCAGCTTAGCATTAGGCAGGGCTGTGAGCACTGAAGCTTTCTTT
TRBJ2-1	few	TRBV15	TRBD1	CATSRVQGAIYNEQFF	TGTGCCACCAGCAGAGTCCAGGGGGCAATCTACAATGAGCAGTTCTTC
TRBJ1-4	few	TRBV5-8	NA	CASSLASTGTAEKLFF	TGTGCCAGCAGCTTGGCTTCGACAGGAACAGCGGAAAAACTGTTTTTT
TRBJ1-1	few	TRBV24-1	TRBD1	CATSDLTGETTYLMNTEAFF	TGTGCCACCAGTGATTTGACAGGGGAAACAACTTACCTCATGAACACTGAAGCTTTCTTT
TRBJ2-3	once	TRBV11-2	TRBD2	CASSLMSGGRDTQYF	TGTGCCAGCAGCTTAATGAGCGGGGGGCGGGATACGCAGTATTTT
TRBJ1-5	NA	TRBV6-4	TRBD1	CASSQTGNSNQPQHF	TGTGCCAGCAGCCAGACAGGGAATAGCAATCAGCCCCAGCATTTT
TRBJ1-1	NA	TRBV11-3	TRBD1	CASSLGQGVMTEAFF	TGTGCCAGCAGCTTAGGACAGGGGGTGATGACTGAAGCTTTCTTT
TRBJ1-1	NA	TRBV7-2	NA	CASNYLGGWDTEAFF	TGTGCCAGCAACTACCTGGGCGGGTGGGACACTGAAGCTTTCTTT
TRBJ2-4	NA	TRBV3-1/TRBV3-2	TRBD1	CASSLTGGVTKNIQYF	TGTGCCAGCAGCTTGACAGGGGGCGTAACCAAAAACATTCAGTACTTC
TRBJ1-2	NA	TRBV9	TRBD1	CASSTSEGAVYGYTF	TGTGCCAGCAGCACCTCCGAGGGGGCGGTCTATGGCTACACCTTC
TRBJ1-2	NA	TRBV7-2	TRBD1	CASSPVRDRIYGYTF	TGTGCCAGCAGCCCGGTGAGGGACAGAATATATGGCTACACCTTC
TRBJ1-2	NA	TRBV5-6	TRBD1	CASSPPLTGYDGYTF	TGTGCCAGCAGCCCCCCCCTGACAGGGTACGATGGCTACACCTTC
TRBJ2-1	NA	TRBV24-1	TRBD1	CATSDPGQAREEQFF	TGTGCCACCAGTGACCCGGGACAGGCACGTGAGGAGCAGTTCTTC
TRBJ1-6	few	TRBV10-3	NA	CATQGRSGLEPLHF	TGTGCCACGCAGGGTCGGTCAGGTCTCGAACCCCTCCACTTT
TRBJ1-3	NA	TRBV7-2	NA	CASSYGGASGNTIYF	TGTGCCAGCAGCTATGGCGGGGCCTCTGGAAACACCATATATTTT
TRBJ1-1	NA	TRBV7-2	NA	CASSLANRVNTEAFF	TGTGCCAGCAGCTTAGCGAACAGGGTGAACACTGAAGCTTTCTTT
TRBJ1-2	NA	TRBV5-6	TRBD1	CASGGQGVGYGYTF	TGTGCCAGCGGAGGCCAGGGGGTCGGGTATGGCTACACCTTC
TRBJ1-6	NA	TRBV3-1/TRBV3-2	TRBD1	CASSHTDRGLSPLHF	TGTGCCAGCAGCCACACCGACAGGGGCCTCTCGCCCCTCCACTTT
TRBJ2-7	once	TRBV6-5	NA	CASIQDEQYF	TGTGCCAGCATCCAGGACGAGCAGTACTTC
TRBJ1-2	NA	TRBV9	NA	CASSDRAGYGYTF	TGTGCCAGCAGCGACAGGGCCGGCTATGGCTACACCTTC
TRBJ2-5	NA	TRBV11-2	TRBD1	CASSLGQGGVGETQYF	TGTGCCAGCAGCCTCGGACAGGGAGGTGTAGGAGAGACCCAGTACTTC
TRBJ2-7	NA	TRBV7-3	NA	CASSLTRRDEQYF	TGTGCCAGCAGCTTAACGAGGAGGGACGAGCAGTACTTC
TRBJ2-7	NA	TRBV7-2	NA	CASSLFGGVEQYF	TGTGCCAGCAGCTTATTTGGAGGGGTCGAGCAGTACTTC
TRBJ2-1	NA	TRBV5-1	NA	CASSLGPTGYNEQFF	TGCGCCAGCAGCTTGGGACCAACAGGCTACAATGAGCAGTTCTTC
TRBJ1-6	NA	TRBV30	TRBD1	CAGIQGNSPLHF	TGTGCCGGAATACAGGGGAATTCACCCCTCCACTTT
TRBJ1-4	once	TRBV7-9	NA	CASSLDRVGNEKLFF	TGTGCCAGCAGCTTAGACAGGGTTGGTAATGAAAAACTGTTTTTT
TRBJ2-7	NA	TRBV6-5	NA	CASSPYGLGEYF	TGTGCCAGCAGTCCCTACGGGCTAGGGGAGTACTTC
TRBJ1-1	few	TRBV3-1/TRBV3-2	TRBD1	CASSQKGAREAFF	TGTGCCAGCAGCCAAAAGGGGGCGAGGGAAGCTTTCTTT
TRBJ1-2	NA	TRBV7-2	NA	CASSLSAGSNYGYTF	TGTGCCAGCAGCTTATCGGCAGGGTCTAACTATGGCTACACCTTC
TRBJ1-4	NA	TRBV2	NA	CASSVWQGYEKLFF	TGTGCCAGCAGTGTTTGGCAGGGTTATGAAAAACTGTTTTTT
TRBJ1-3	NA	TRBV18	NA	CASSGGTGNTIYF	TGTGCCAGCTCAGGAGGGACTGGAAACACCATATATTTT
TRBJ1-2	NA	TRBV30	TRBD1	CAWGTGVNYGYTF	TGTGCCTGGGGAACAGGGGTCAACTATGGCTACACCTTC
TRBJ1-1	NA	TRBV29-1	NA	CSALGAGTPNTEAFF	TGCAGCGCCCTGGGGGCCGGGACACCCAACACTGAAGCTTTCTTT
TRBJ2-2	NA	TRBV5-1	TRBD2	CASSLGRGANTGELFF	TGCGCCAGCAGCTTGGGTCGGGGGGCGAACACCGGGGAGCTGTTTTTT
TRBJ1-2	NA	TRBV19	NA	CASSPGGNYGYTF	TGTGCCAGTAGTCCGGGGGGGAACTATGGCTACACCTTC
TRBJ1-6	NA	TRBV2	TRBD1	CASSVGTAGHSPLHF	TGTGCCAGCAGTGTAGGGACAGCCGGGCATTCACCCCTCCACTTT
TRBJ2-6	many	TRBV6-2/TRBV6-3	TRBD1	CASSETGGLSGANVLTF	TGTGCCAGCAGTGAGACAGGGGGCCTCTCTGGGGCCAACGTCCTGACTTTC